This T cell receptor (beta chain) is from a study of spatial heterogeneity in lung cancer. About the study: Within raw reads, each unique TCR and UMI combination appeared on average more than ten times.

Time point of the sample: sample taken at primary tumor resection. The 65 or so donors had untreated early-stage non-small cell lung cancer. No cells were sorted before sequencing. The whole RNA sequenced was extracted from tumor, nontumor lung or frozen PBMC. Every individual TCR cDNA molecule carried its own unique molecular identifier, which allowed correction of PCR and sequencing errors. TCRdb analysed the 5' RACE reads with MiXCR anew, one entry per CDR3 protein. The table shows 10,000 to 11,000 distinct CDR3 sequences, with around 6% occurring only once. This clonotype came up many times. J lost 2 bases, V lost 4 bases, and 7 bases had no gene match. CDR3 size: 16 residues. The germline V gene has CDR1 MDHEN and CDR2 SYDVKM.

The gene calls are TRBV28 and TRBJ2-3; TRBD2 aligns across 9 bases. The sample here was PBMCs, taken at surgery. The source of this sequence is a male donor with early-stage non-small cell lung cancer. CDR3 sequence: CASSSSTSGSTDTQYF. In nucleotides, the CDR3 is TGTGCCAGCAGTTCATCGACTAGCGGCTCCACAGATACGCAGTATTTT.